The T cell receptor (beta chain) under discussion was sequenced for a study of T cells in localized non-small cell lung cancer. General study points: Without multi-region sequencing, intratumor heterogeneity could not be excluded. Compared with tumor, uninvolved adjacent lung displayed greater T cell clonality, ranking highest overall.

J gave up 3 bases and V 3 bases, and 7 bases lay outside the gene matches. The length of the CDR3 is 16 residues. Germline V lookup: CDR1 MGHRA, CDR2 YSYEKL. For this clone: Its antigen is unknown.

Assay: immunoSEQ multiplex PCR; the TCRdb copy retains only in-frame clones and omits some. This sample carries about 15,000 clones, around 83% of them seen once, and the ten largest clones take 4.2%. This TCR came from a woman aged 40-69 years with stage I lung adenocarcinoma. Sample: peripheral blood, taken before any cancer treatment. The chain has TRBV4-1 and TRBJ2-7; TRBD1 aligns across 11 bases. The CDR3 DNA is TGCGCCAGCAGCCATGTAGCCGGGACAGGGGGCTACGAGCAGTACTTC. It yields the protein CASSHVAGTGGYEQYF.